Below, 23 T cell receptor beta chains from the same sample are listed, as sequenced in a study of blood T cell repertoires in COVID-19. The protocol was immunoSEQ multiplex PCR, while the TCRdb copy is restricted to in-frame clones and leaves out a portion. Among about 230,000 clones listed, approximately 87% were seen once. The source material was peripheral blood. Receptor source: a woman in her sixties or seventies with active or convalescent COVID-19.

V and J are TRBV6-5 and TRBJ1-2, with D possibly matching TRBD1 (5 bases). Germline CDR1 is MNHEY and CDR2 is SVGAGI. Trimming cost V 0 bases and J 7 bases, with 12 bases left between them. The CDR3 consists of 14 residues. The CDR3 nucleotides are TGTGCCAGCAGTTACTCTCGGGGGTATTCTGGCTACACCTTC. It encodes CASSYSRGYSGYTF.

CDR3 DNA: TGTGCCAGCAGTCCCACGGACAGTTTGGGCGAGCAGTACTTC. It yields the protein CASSPTDSLGEQYF. J is TRBJ2-7 and V is TRBV6-2 or TRBV6-3; tentatively, D is TRBD1 (6 bases). Germline V CDR1 and CDR2: MNHEY, SVGEGT. The CDR3 is 14 residues long. V lost 5 bases and J 6 bases, leaving 17 bases between the germline ends.

The chain couples TRBV5-4 to TRBJ2-7, with 7 positions matching TRBD1. J lost 8 bases, V lost 0 bases, and 5 bases had no gene match. The germline CDR1 and CDR2 sequences are SGHNT and YYREEE (reference sequence). The CDR3 consists of 13 residues. The CDR3 is CASSLGDRAKQYF. Written as DNA, the CDR3 is TGTGCCAGCAGCTTGGGGGACAGAGCAAAGCAGTACTTC.

The chain's CDR3 is CASSLTDLMNTEAFF. Written as DNA, the CDR3 is TGTGCCAGCAGTTTAACAGACCTCATGAACACTGAAGCTTTCTTT. J is TRBJ1-1 and V is TRBV27; D not certain. Germline-derived CDR1 and CDR2 are MNHEY and SMNVEV (reference sequence). The CDR3 spans 15 residues. The V gene lost 2 bases and the J gene lost 0 bases, with 10 bases spanning the gap.

The V call is TRBV2, the J call TRBJ2-7; D unclear. This CDR3 has 12 residues. Germline V gene data show CDR1 as SNHLY and CDR2 as FYNNEI. V was cut by 1 base and J by 3 bases, with 4 bases left in between. The CDR3 DNA follows: TGTGCCAGCAGTGAAGAGCGCTACGAGCAGTACTTC. Protein product: CASSEERYEQYF.

This chain connects TRBV27 to TRBJ2-1; maybe TRBD1 (5 bases). The CDR3 is 16 residues long. V was pared by 5 bases and J by 0 bases, with 14 bases between. Germline V gene lookup returns CDR1 MNHEY and CDR2 SMNVEV (reference sequence). CDR3 sequence: CASSILTDNSYNEQFF. The CDR3 DNA sequence: TGTGCCAGCAGTATATTGACAGATAACTCCTACAATGAGCAGTTCTTC.

The chain links TRBV5-1 to TRBJ1-1; perhaps TRBD1 as D (6 bases). Germline-derived CDR1 and CDR2 are SGHRS and YFSETQ. The CDR3 loop spans 15 amino acids. Trimming cost V 1 base and J 6 bases, with 16 bases left between them. In nucleotides, the CDR3 is TGCGCCAGCAGCTTGATGGGGGCACCGGAGTCTGAAGCTTTCTTT. It translates to CASSLMGAPESEAFF.

The chain has TRBV15 and TRBJ2-7; D perhaps matches TRBD1 (5 bases). This CDR3 has 14 amino acids. Trimming took 4 bases from V and 4 from J, leaving 14 bases between them. CDR1 LNHNV and CDR2 YYDKDF come from the germline V gene (reference sequence). The DNA of the CDR3 is TGTGCCACCAGCAAAACAGGTTCTTGGTACGAGCAGTACTTC. It specifies CATSKTGSWYEQYF. The full variable domain, its missing parts supplied by reference TRBV15 and TRBJ2-7, is DAMVIQNPRYQVTQFGKPVTLSCSQTLNHNVMYWYQQKSSQAPKLLFHYYDKDFNNEADTPDNFQSRRPNTSFCFLDIRSPGLGDTAMYLCATSKTGSWYEQYFGPGTRLTVT.

The genes are TRBV28 and TRBJ1-1; TRBD1 is a possible D gene (5 bases). Per germline, CDR1 MDHEN and CDR2 SYDVKM. The ends were cut back, 3 bases at V and 7 bases at J, with 15 bases in the middle. The CDR3 has 14 amino acids. CDR3 protein: CASSLGRRGIEAFF. The DNA for the CDR3 is TGTGCCAGCAGTTTGGGCAGGCGGGGGATTGAAGCTTTCTTT.

This clone was counted only a few times. V and J are TRBV5-1 and TRBJ1-3, with TRBD1 as a possible D gene (5 bases). This CDR3 has 14 amino acids. From germline, CDR1 is SGHRS and CDR2 YFSETQ. V was cut by 4 bases and J by 0 bases, with 8 bases left in between. The CDR3 protein is CASSPDSSGNTIYF. CDR3 DNA: TGCGCCAGCAGCCCCGACAGCTCTGGAAACACCATATATTTT.

The chain employs TRBV5-1 and TRBJ2-3, with unresolved D. Germline CDR1 reads SGHRS; CDR2 reads YFSETQ. V was pared by 0 bases and J by 2 bases, with 13 bases between. The CDR3 runs 16 residues. The CDR3 reads CASSLVSRLPTDTQYF. CDR3 sequence (DNA): TGCGCCAGCAGCTTGGTTTCCAGGCTACCCACAGATACGCAGTATTTT.

The J gene is TRBJ1-1, the V gene TRBV19; 8 bases are a match to TRBD1. CDR3 length equals 13 residues. With 2 bases clipped from V and 11 bases from J, the junction kept 7 bases outside the gene matches. Germline CDR1 is LNHDA and CDR2 is SQIVND (reference sequence). The CDR3: CASSIPRTGRAFF. The CDR3 DNA reads TGTGCCAGTAGTATACCCCGGACAGGGCGGGCTTTCTTT.

The V gene is TRBV7-2, the J gene TRBJ2-5; the match to TRBD2 covers 7 bases. V shed 4 bases, J shed 0 bases, and the junction held 5 bases outside the gene matches. This CDR3 is 15 amino acids long. Germline V gene sequence: CDR1 SGHTA, CDR2 FQGNSA. CDR3 DNA: TGTGCCAGCAGCTCGACTAGCCCGTACCAAGAGACCCAGTACTTC. Protein product: CASSSTSPYQETQYF.

The V and J genes are TRBV5-3 and TRBJ1-2; TRBD1 aligns across 9 bases. TRBV5-3 is filed as an ORF, its function uncertain. There are 18 residues in the CDR3. With 3 bases clipped from V and 0 bases from J, the junction kept 12 bases outside the gene matches. CDR3 coding DNA: TGTGCCAGAAGCTCTTCCAACAGGGGGCGGCACACTAACTATGGCTACACCTTC. This encodes CARSSSNRGRHTNYGYTF.

The chain recombines TRBV5-4 with TRBJ2-5, with TRBD1 matching over 9 bases. The J segment lost 4 bases and the V segment lost 5 bases, leaving 12 bases of the junction unmatched. The CDR3 is 16 residues long. Germline CDR1 and CDR2: SGHNT and YYREEE (reference sequence). The CDR3 reads CASRPGTGLSGETQYF. CDR3 nucleotides: TGTGCCAGCAGACCGGGGACAGGGCTGTCGGGAGAGACCCAGTACTTC.

The chain is built from TRBV28 and TRBJ1-2; no definite D call. The CDR3 is made up of 11 amino acids. The germline V gene encodes CDR1 MDHEN and CDR2 SYDVKM. V was pared by 5 bases and J by 5 bases, with 6 bases between. CDR3 DNA: TGTGCCAGCAGTAATAAATATGGCTACACCTTC. Translating gives CASSNKYGYTF.

V gene TRBV27 combines with J gene TRBJ2-7; 11 nucleotides line up with TRBD2. Germline loops: CDR1 MNHEY, CDR2 SMNVEV (reference sequence). V dropped 8 bases and J dropped 0; count of bases not matched to a gene: 6. The CDR3 consists of 15 residues. The chain's CDR3 is CASHSLAGASYEQYF. CDR3 bases: TGTGCCAGCCATTCACTAGCGGGAGCCTCCTACGAGCAGTACTTC.

This clone was detected only a few times. V gene TRBV18 combines with J gene TRBJ2-1; 13 bases are a match to TRBD2. Germline V gene lookup returns CDR1 KGHSH and CDR2 LQKENI. The CDR3 contains 16 residues. J lost 10 bases, V lost 3 bases, and 9 bases had no gene match. The CDR3 is CASSPLGLAGSGEQFF. The DNA of the CDR3 is TGTGCCAGCTCACCTTTGGGACTAGCGGGGTCAGGAGAGCAGTTCTTC.

This chain connects TRBV10-3 to TRBJ2-2, with 9 nucleotides matching TRBD1. The CDR3 spans 14 residues. Germline loops: CDR1 ENHRY, CDR2 SYGVKD. V lost 6 bases and J lost 4; bases outside the gene matches: 3. CDR3 amino acids: CAIRGTGFTGELFF. In DNA, the CDR3 is TGTGCCATCAGAGGGACAGGGTTCACCGGGGAGCTGTTTTTT.

This chain links TRBV7-9 with TRBJ2-2; a possible D gene is TRBD1 (6 bases). Trimming took 5 bases from V and 6 from J, leaving 13 bases between them. Germline values: CDR1 SEHNR, CDR2 FQNEAQ (reference sequence). The CDR3 runs to 14 residues. CDR3 sequence: CASSLRTDSGELFF. CDR3 in DNA: TGTGCCAGCAGCCTACGGACAGATTCCGGGGAGCTGTTTTTT.

The V gene is TRBV30, the J gene TRBJ1-6, with D perhaps TRBD1 (5 bases). CDR3 length: 11 residues. CDR1 is GTSNPN and CDR2 is SVGIG in the germline V gene (reference sequence). DNA of the CDR3: TGTGCTGCAGGGTTCGATTCACCCCTCCACTTT. Translating it yields CAAGFDSPLHF.

The chain carries TRBV19 and TRBJ2-1; TRBD2 aligns across 10 bases. In germline, CDR1 is LNHDA, CDR2 SQIVND (reference sequence). The trim removed 4 bases at V and 4 bases at J, leaving 4 bases unmatched. The CDR3 length is 15 residues. The CDR3 reads CASSTTSGTYNEQFF. The CDR3 DNA follows: TGTGCCAGTAGTACCACTAGCGGGACATACAATGAGCAGTTCTTC. The whole variable domain, filled in from reference TRBV19 and TRBJ2-1, reads DGGITQSPKYLFRKEGQNVTLSCEQNLNHDAMYWYRQDPGQGLRLIYYSQIVNDFQKGDIAEGYSVSREKKESFPLTVTSAQKNPTAFYLCASSTTSGTYNEQFFGPGTRLTVL.

The V gene is TRBV19, the J gene TRBJ1-4, with 7 positions matching TRBD1. CDR3 length: 15 amino acids. V shed 5 bases, J shed 5 bases, and the junction held 8 bases outside the gene matches. Germline values: CDR1 LNHDA, CDR2 SQIVND (reference sequence). The CDR3 region has the DNA TGTGCCAGTAGTGTACAGGGGAGAGCGAATGAAAAACTGTTTTTT. Protein: CASSVQGRANEKLFF.